This entry lists 10 T cell receptor beta chains sequenced from one sample in a study of blood T cell repertoires in COVID-19 (dated by TCRdb to 2018 to 2020). Libraries were prepared through the immunoSEQ multiplex PCR assay. TCRdb carries this immuneACCESS record with in-frame sequences only. Its versions omit some clonotypes, under half of them owing to an unresolved V gene in the studies checked, with the rest unexplained. Here the sample has a few hundred thousand clones; around 89% occur a single time. The top ten constitute approximately 3.5% of the sample. Sequencing input: PBMCs or T cells enriched from blood (not recorded which). The receptors come from a woman aged 18-29 years in a cohort exposed to, infected with or recovered from COVID-19 (not recorded which).

The count of this clone is one. The chain has TRBV4-2 and TRBJ1-6; 7 bases align to TRBD1. This CDR3 is 14 amino acids long. Germline CDR1 reads LGHNA; CDR2 reads YNFKEQ. V lost 4 bases to trimming and J lost 8 bases; unmatched junction nucleotides: 5. CDR3 protein: CASSRDRRDSPLHF. CDR3 DNA: TGTGCCAGCAGCCGGGACAGAAGGGATTCACCCCTCCACTTT.

The genes are TRBV29-1 and TRBJ1-3; weak D call: TRBD1 (6 bases). The CDR3 length is 13 residues. Germline lookup yields CDR1 SQVTM and CDR2 ANQGSEA. Trimming cost V 4 bases and J 4 bases, with 11 bases left between them. CDR3 amino acids: CSVAGTSGNTIYF. For the CDR3, the DNA is TGCAGCGTTGCGGGGACATCAGGAAACACCATATATTTT.

This chain joins TRBV15 and TRBJ1-1; D might be TRBD1 (5 bases). V lost 4 bases, J lost 6 bases, and 12 bases lay in between. CDR1 and CDR2 (germline): LNHNV, YYDKDF (reference sequence). The CDR3 is 13 residues long. The chain's CDR3 is CATSMGGSPEAFF. The DNA for the CDR3 is TGTGCCACCAGCATGGGGGGGAGTCCTGAAGCTTTCTTT.

The chain is built from TRBV28 and TRBJ1-5; no clear D. From germline, CDR1 is MDHEN and CDR2 SYDVKM. The CDR3 length is 12 residues. With 6 bases removed from V and 7 bases from J, the gap between germline ends came to 10 bases. Written as DNA, the CDR3 is TGTGCCAGCAGGGGCATCCGGCAGCCCCAGCATTTT. Translated, it gives CASRGIRQPQHF.

The V and J genes are TRBV4-1 and TRBJ2-7; TRBD2 matches at 13 bases. The CDR3 spans 15 residues. CDR1 and CDR2 from the germline V gene are MGHRA and YSYEKL. J lost 3 bases, V lost 4 bases, and 3 bases had no gene match. The CDR3 spells CASSPGTSGVYEQYF. As DNA, the CDR3 is TGCGCCAGCAGCCCCGGGACTAGCGGGGTCTACGAGCAGTACTTC.

The CDR3: CASSPSTGWGTEAFF. Written as DNA, the CDR3 is TGCGCCAGCAGTCCATCGACAGGGTGGGGGACTGAAGCTTTCTTT. The chain links TRBV5-1 to TRBJ1-1, with TRBD1 matching 7 bases. The trim removed 5 bases at V and 5 bases at J, leaving 12 bases unmatched. There are 15 residues in the CDR3. Germline V gives CDR1 SGHRS, CDR2 YFSETQ. Drawing the rest from reference TRBV5-1 and TRBJ1-1, the complete variable domain is KAGVTQTPRYLIKTRGQQVTLSCSPISGHRSVSWYQQTPGQGLQFLFEYFSETQRNKGNFPGRFSGRQFSNSRSEMNVSTLELGDSALYLCASSPSTGWGTEAFFGQGTRLTVV.

The V call is TRBV19, the J call TRBJ2-5; 7 nucleotides agree with TRBD2. There are 16 residues in the CDR3. The V segment lost 4 bases and the J segment 1 base; nucleotides outside the gene matches: 9. CDR1 LNHDA and CDR2 SQIVND come from the germline V gene (reference sequence). CDR3 sequence: CASSSTAGRRQETQYF. The DNA of the CDR3 is TGTGCCAGTAGTAGCACAGCCGGGAGGCGCCAAGAGACCCAGTACTTC.

The V and J genes are TRBV24-1 and TRBJ2-4; a weak D match, TRBD1 (5 bases). V lost 7 bases and J 0 bases, leaving 6 bases between the germline ends. CDR1 is KGHDR and CDR2 is SFDVKD in the germline V gene. The CDR3 has 13 amino acids. The CDR3 sequence is CATRDKAKNIQYF. The CDR3 DNA reads as TGTGCCACCAGGGACAAAGCCAAAAACATTCAGTACTTC.

CDR3 coding DNA: TGCGCCAGCAGCCAGGGGACAGATCCCCAAGAGACCCAGTACTTC. It codes for CASSQGTDPQETQYF. The chain links TRBV5-1 to TRBJ2-5; 7 bases are a match to TRBD1. V shed 4 bases and J 1 base; nucleotides not matched to a gene: 7. Per germline, CDR1 SGHRS and CDR2 YFSETQ. CDR3 length: 15 residues.

V is TRBV29-1 and J is TRBJ1-1; TRBD1 might be the D (6 bases). Per germline, CDR1 SQVTM and CDR2 ANQGSEA. With 3 bases removed from V and 0 bases from J, the gap between germline ends came to 11 bases. This CDR3 has 14 residues. The CDR3 loop is CSVDAGALNTEAFF. The CDR3 DNA sequence: TGCAGCGTTGACGCAGGGGCCTTGAACACTGAAGCTTTCTTT. Looking up the rest from reference TRBV29-1 and TRBJ1-1 gives the full variable domain: SAVISQKPSRDICQRGTSLTIQCQVDSQVTMMFWYRQQPGQSLTLIATANQGSEATYESGFVIDKFPISRPNLTFSTLTVSNMSPEDSSIYLCSVDAGALNTEAFFGQGTRLTVV.